A selection of T cell receptor beta chains follows, all from one sample in a study of blood T cell repertoires in COVID-19. Libraries were prepared by immunoSEQ multiplex PCR; TCRdb keeps only in-frame clonotypes and omits some of them. The repertoire holds about 120,000 clones, 65% to 85% seen once, with 5.5% to 6% in the top ten. Material for sequencing was peripheral blood. The receptors were gathered from a man older than 75 with active or convalescent COVID-19. Each CDR3 is given with its conserved first and last residue. The D gene is left open where the match is weak. Part of the rows lack a size; the others show once, few, many or a class for expanded clones.

TRBV6-1	TRBJ1-3	NA	NA	TGTGCCAGCAGTGAAGGGGGGGCTGGAAACACCATATATTTT	CASSEGGAGNTIYF
TRBV5-6	TRBJ2-5	NA	NA	TGTGCCAGCAGCTTGGGACGGGGCCAAGAGACCCAGTACTTC	CASSLGRGQETQYF
TRBV6-6	TRBJ2-5	TRBD2	NA	TGTGCCAGCAGTTACGAGACTAGCCGGGAGACCCAGTACTTC	CASSYETSRETQYF
TRBV27	TRBJ1-2	TRBD1	NA	TGTGCCAGCAGGCGACAGGGGGCAGCTACTCGAGCTAACTATGGCTACACCTTC	CASRRQGAATRANYGYTF
TRBV2	TRBJ1-2	NA	NA	TGTGCCAGCATGGGAGGGAGGGGCGGCTACACCTTC	CASMGGRGGYTF
TRBV7-9	TRBJ2-1	TRBD2	NA	TGTGCCAGCAGCTTAGGGTACCTAGCGGGGAACTACAATGAGCAGTTCTTC	CASSLGYLAGNYNEQFF
TRBV4-2	TRBJ1-2	NA	few	TGTGCCAGCAGCCAAGATTTCCAGGGAATGGTTGGTTATGGCTACACCTTC	CASSQDFQGMVGYGYTF
TRBV19	TRBJ1-4	NA	NA	TGTGCCAGCAGGACACGAGACAATGAAAAACTGTTTTTT	CASRTRDNEKLFF
TRBV5-1	TRBJ2-7	NA	NA	TGCGCCAGCAGCTTGGACAGGGCGCTCTACGAGCAGTACTTC	CASSLDRALYEQYF
TRBV20-1	TRBJ1-2	NA	NA	TGCAGTGCTAGTTCCGGGGTGGACTATGGCTACACCTTC	CSASSGVDYGYTF